The 13 T cell receptor beta chains below were found in one sample sequenced in a study of OX40 agonist ivuxolimab in advanced cancers. The repertoire was sequenced with immunoSEQ multiplex PCR; TCRdb's copy has only in-frame clones and lacks some. The table has about 76,000 clones, roughly nine tenths seen once. The sequencing here drew on CD4+ or CD8+ T cells sorted from blood, taken in a trial of the OX40 agonist ivuxolimab. The receptors originated from an adult with an advanced solid tumor such as melanoma, head and neck, liver or kidney cancer.

The J gene is TRBJ1-1, the V gene TRBV11-2, with a weak D call TRBD1 (6 bases). The CDR3 has 13 amino acids. The ends were cut back, 4 bases at V and 11 bases at J, with 17 bases in the middle. CDR1 and CDR2 (germline): SGHAT, FQNNGV. The CDR3 nucleotides are TGTGCCAGCAGCTCACAGATGACAGGTTGGGCTTTCTTT. This translates into CASSSQMTGWAFF.

This chain connects TRBV11-2 to TRBJ1-6; D is perhaps TRBD1 (5 bases). The V gene lost 1 base and the J gene lost 0 bases, with 10 bases spanning the gap. The germline V gene has CDR1 SGHAT and CDR2 FQNNGV. This CDR3 has 17 residues. For the CDR3, the DNA is TGTGCCAGCAGCTTAGTGCCAGGGAACTCCTATAATTCACCCCTCCACTTT. Protein sequence: CASSLVPGNSYNSPLHF.

The CDR3: CASSFGQGFAETQYF. For the CDR3, the DNA is TGCGCCAGCAGCTTCGGACAGGGGTTCGCGGAGACCCAGTACTTC. The chain carries TRBV5-1 and TRBJ2-5; 9 bases are shared with TRBD1. Germline CDR1 SGHRS, CDR2 YFSETQ. The CDR3 consists of 15 residues. Germline trimming cut 2 bases from V and 5 bases from J; bases unmatched to any gene: 7.

The chain is built from TRBV18 and TRBJ2-2; 13 bases match TRBD2. Unmatched junction bases numbered 3, after V lost 1 base and J lost 4 bases. The CDR3 has 17 residues. Germline CDR1 and CDR2: KGHSH and LQKENI. The CDR3 sequence is CASSPRTSGSGTGELFF. CDR3 DNA: TGTGCCAGCTCACCACGGACTAGCGGGAGTGGCACCGGGGAGCTGTTTTTT.

V gene TRBV11-2 combines with J gene TRBJ2-7, with no clear D. The CDR3 has 14 residues. Germline CDR1 is SGHAT and CDR2 is FQNNGV. V shed 0 bases and J shed 4 bases, with 10 bases lying between them. The CDR3 nucleotides read TGTGCCAGCAGCTTAGACCCCGGGTCGTACGAGCAGTACTTC. This translates into CASSLDPGSYEQYF.

This clone was seen once. This chain connects TRBV7-3 to TRBJ2-3; a possible D gene is TRBD2 (6 bases). The CDR3 runs 13 residues. The V gene lost 4 bases and the J gene lost 6 bases, with 11 bases spanning the gap. The germline gives CDR1 SGHTA, CDR2 FQGTGA. CDR3 protein: CASSSRTTDTQYF. The CDR3 coding sequence is TGTGCCAGCAGCTCAAGGACTACTGATACGCAGTATTTT.

The CDR3 loop is CASSAGTSGMGGEFF. CDR3 nucleotides: TGTGCCAGCAGCGCTGGGACTAGCGGGATGGGGGGGGAGTTCTTC. V usage is TRBV9 and J usage is TRBJ2-1; 13 bases line up with TRBD2. The V and J ends lost 3 bases and 14 bases, in that order; junction bases with no gene match: 11. Germline V lookup: CDR1 SGDLS, CDR2 YYNGEE. This CDR3 comprises 15 residues.

The V call is TRBV27, the J call TRBJ2-7; D uncertain. Germline V gene sequence: CDR1 MNHEY, CDR2 SMNVEV (reference sequence). Trimming removed 2 bases at V and 3 bases at J, with 11 bases between. The CDR3 is 14 amino acids. CDR3 in DNA: TGTGCCAGCAGTTTAATACTTAAGCGCTACGAGCAGTACTTC. Translated: CASSLILKRYEQYF.

The chain employs TRBV19 and TRBJ2-1, with 8 bases aligning to TRBD1. Germline V gene sequence: CDR1 LNHDA, CDR2 SQIVND (reference sequence). V trimming: 1 base; J trimming: 4 bases; junction bases outside the gene matches: 15. This CDR3 comprises 19 residues. The CDR3 DNA reads as TGTGCCAGTAGTATAGGTTCCGGCAGGGGGCTAAGGGGATACAATGAGCAGTTCTTC. Protein sequence: CASSIGSGRGLRGYNEQFF.

This chain links TRBV2 with TRBJ1-1, with TRBD1 matching over 7 bases. This CDR3 has 14 amino acids. V trimming: 6 bases; J trimming: 2 bases; junction bases outside the gene matches: 6. CDR1 is SNHLY, CDR2 FYNNEI, per germline. The CDR3: CASSPRQGNTEAFF. The CDR3 DNA sequence: TGTGCCAGCAGCCCTCGACAGGGCAACACTGAAGCTTTCTTT.

This rearrangement joins TRBV4-1 to TRBJ1-5; D is unresolved. The germline V and J ends were trimmed by 3 bases and 7 bases, with 16 bases remaining between them. This CDR3 spans 15 amino acids. Germline V CDR1 and CDR2: MGHRA, YSYEKL. CDR3 protein: CASSQIGPKGQPQHF. CDR3 nucleotides: TGCGCCAGCAGCCAGATAGGGCCGAAGGGACAGCCCCAGCATTTT.

This clone was recorded a few times. The chain recombines TRBV2 with TRBJ1-1, with 8 bases aligning to TRBD1. Per the germline V gene, CDR1 is SNHLY and CDR2 is FYNNEI. Trimming took 4 bases from V and 4 from J; bases not matched to a gene: 5. This CDR3 is built from 14 residues. The CDR3 DNA sequence: TGTGCCAGCAGTGCCCAGGGGGCGGTCACTGAAGCTTTCTTT. This translates into CASSAQGAVTEAFF.

The CDR3: CAWSVRVNYGYTF. CDR3 bases: TGTGCCTGGAGTGTAAGGGTGAACTATGGCTACACCTTC. V usage is TRBV30 and J usage is TRBJ1-2; D gene unclear. V dropped 0 bases and J dropped 2 bases, with 7 bases sitting between them. The V gene's germline CDR1 is GTSNPN and CDR2 SVGIG (reference sequence). CDR3 length equals 13 residues.